This T cell receptor (beta chain) stems from a study of blood T cell repertoires in COVID-19. Study information: PBMCs, B-cell-depleted T cells, or T cells were the source of the cDNA or gDNA that made up the material.

Original analysis: The authors estimated nucleated cell counts from reference gene primer amplification. Some clones are missing from TCRdb's copy, which holds only in-frame ones; the method was immunoSEQ multiplex PCR. V, J and clone size are those of that table, while D and trimming were read from the DNA. This table holds fewer than 300,000 clones, roughly 86% found once. Trimming pared 5 bases from V and 1 base from J, leaving 18 bases between. From germline, CDR1 is SGHTA and CDR2 FQGNSA. This CDR3 contains 17 residues. Source material: peripheral blood. The receptor comes from a man aged 40-55 years who had recovered from COVID-19. This chain joins TRBV7-2 and TRBJ2-1; D may be TRBD2 (5 bases). In DNA form, the CDR3 reads TGTGCCAGCAGCACCTACCCTAGCTTACCTTCCTACAATGAGCAGTTCTTC. Its protein is CASSTYPSLPSYNEQFF.